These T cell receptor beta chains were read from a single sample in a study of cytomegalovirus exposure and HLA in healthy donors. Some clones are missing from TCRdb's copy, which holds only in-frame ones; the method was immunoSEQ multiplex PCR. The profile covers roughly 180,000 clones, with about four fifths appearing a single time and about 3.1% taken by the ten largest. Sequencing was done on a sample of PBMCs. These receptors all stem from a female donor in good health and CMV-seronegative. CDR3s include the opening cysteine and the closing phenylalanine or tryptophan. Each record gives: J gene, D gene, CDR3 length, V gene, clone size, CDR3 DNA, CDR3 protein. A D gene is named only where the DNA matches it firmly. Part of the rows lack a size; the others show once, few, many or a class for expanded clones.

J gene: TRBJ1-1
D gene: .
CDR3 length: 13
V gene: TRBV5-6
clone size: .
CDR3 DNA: TGTGCCAGCAGCTTGAACAGGGTCACTGAAGCTTTCTTT
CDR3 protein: CASSLNRVTEAFF

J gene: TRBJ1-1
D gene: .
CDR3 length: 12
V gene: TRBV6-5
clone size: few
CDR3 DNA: TGTGCCAGCAGACAGTGGAACACTGAAGCTTTCTTT
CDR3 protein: CASRQWNTEAFF

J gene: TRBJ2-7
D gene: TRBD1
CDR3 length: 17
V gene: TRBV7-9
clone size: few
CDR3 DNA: TGTTCCAGCAGCTTAGTCTTCACCGGGACAGACTCCTACGAGCAGTACTTC
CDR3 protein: CSSSLVFTGTDSYEQYF

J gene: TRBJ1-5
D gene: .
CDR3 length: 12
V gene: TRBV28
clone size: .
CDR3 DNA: TGTGCCAGCGGCACGGGGAATCGGCCCCAGCATTTT
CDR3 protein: CASGTGNRPQHF

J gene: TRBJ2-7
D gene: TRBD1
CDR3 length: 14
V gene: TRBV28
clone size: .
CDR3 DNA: TGTGCCAGCAGTACAGGACAGGGGGTATCCGAGCAGTACTTC
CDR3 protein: CASSTGQGVSEQYF

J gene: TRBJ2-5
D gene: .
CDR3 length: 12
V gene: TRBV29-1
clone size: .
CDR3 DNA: TGCAGCGTTGAAGGTGGGAGTGAGACCCAGTACTTC
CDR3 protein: CSVEGGSETQYF

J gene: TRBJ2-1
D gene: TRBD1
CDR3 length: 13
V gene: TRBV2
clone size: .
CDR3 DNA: TGTGCCAGCAAACCAGGGGGAGACAATGAGCAGTTCTTC
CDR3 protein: CASKPGGDNEQFF

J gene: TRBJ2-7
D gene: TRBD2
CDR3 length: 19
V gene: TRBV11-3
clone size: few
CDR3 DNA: TGTGCCAGCAGCGAATTCCCGGGACTAGCGGGGGTTACCTCCTACGAGCAGTACTTC
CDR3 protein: CASSEFPGLAGVTSYEQYF

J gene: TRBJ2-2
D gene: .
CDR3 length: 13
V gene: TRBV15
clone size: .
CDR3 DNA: TGTGCCACCAGCAGAGACCGCACCGGGGAGCTGTTTTTT
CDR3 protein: CATSRDRTGELFF

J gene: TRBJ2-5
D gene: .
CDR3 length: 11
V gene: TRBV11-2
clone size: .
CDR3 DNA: TGTGCCAGCACCATCCAAGAGACCCAGTACTTC
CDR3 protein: CASTIQETQYF

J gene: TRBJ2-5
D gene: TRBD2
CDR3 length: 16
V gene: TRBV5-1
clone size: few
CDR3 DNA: TGCGCCAGCAGCCAAGGCGCTAGCGGGTCGCGAGAGACCCAGTACTTC
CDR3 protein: CASSQGASGSRETQYF

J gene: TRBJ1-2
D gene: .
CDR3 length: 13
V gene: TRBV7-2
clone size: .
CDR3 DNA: TGTGCCAGCAGCCCTAAGGCAGGGCGAGGCTACACCTTC
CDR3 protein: CASSPKAGRGYTF

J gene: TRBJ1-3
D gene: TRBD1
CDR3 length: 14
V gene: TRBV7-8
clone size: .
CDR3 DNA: TGTGCCAGCAGCTCGAACAGGGGTGGAAACACCATATATTTT
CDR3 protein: CASSSNRGGNTIYF

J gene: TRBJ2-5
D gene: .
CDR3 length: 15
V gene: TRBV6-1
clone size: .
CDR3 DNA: TGTGCCAGCAGTGAGTCACTGGGGCAAGGGGAGACCCAGTACTTC
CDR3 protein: CASSESLGQGETQYF

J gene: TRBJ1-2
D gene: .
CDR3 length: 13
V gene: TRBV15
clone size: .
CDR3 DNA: TGTGCCACCAGCAGGGTATCAGGGTCGGGCTACACCTTC
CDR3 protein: CATSRVSGSGYTF

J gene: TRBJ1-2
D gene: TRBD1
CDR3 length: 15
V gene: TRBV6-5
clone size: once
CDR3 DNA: TGTGCCAGCAGTACGGGTGGACAGGGGTTCAGTGGCTACACCTTC
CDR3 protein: CASSTGGQGFSGYTF

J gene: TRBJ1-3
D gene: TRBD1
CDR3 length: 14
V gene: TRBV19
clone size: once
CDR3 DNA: TGTGCCAGTAGTCCACAGGGGTCTGGAAACACCATATATTTT
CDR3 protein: CASSPQGSGNTIYF

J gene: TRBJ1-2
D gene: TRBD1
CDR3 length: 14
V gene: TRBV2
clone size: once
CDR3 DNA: TGTGCCAGCAGTGAGACAGGGGCTATCTATGGCTACACCTTC
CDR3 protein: CASSETGAIYGYTF

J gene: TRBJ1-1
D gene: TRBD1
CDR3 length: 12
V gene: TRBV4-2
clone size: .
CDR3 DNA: TGTGCCAGCAGCCGGCGACAGGGGGAAGCTTTCTTT
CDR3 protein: CASSRRQGEAFF

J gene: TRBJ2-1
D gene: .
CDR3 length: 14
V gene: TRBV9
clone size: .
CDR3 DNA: TGTGCCAGCAGCGTACGGGGGTCCTACAATGAGCAGTTCTTC
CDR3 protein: CASSVRGSYNEQFF

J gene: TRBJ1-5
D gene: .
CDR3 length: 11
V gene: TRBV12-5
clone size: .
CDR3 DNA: TGTGCTAGTGGCCTCAATCAGCCCCAGCATTTT
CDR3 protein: CASGLNQPQHF

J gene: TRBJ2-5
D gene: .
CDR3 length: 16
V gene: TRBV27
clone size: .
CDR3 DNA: TGTGCCAGCAGTTCTCTAGCCGGGGTCAGTACAGAGACCCAGTACTTC
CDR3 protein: CASSSLAGVSTETQYF

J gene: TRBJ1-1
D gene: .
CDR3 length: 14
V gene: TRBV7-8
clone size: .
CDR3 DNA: TGTGCCAGCAGCCCTAGACGGGTGAACACTGAAGCTTTCTTT
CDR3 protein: CASSPRRVNTEAFF

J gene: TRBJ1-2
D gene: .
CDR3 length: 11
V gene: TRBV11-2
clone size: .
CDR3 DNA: TGTGCCAGCAGCATTCAGGGTGGCTACACCTTC
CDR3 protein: CASSIQGGYTF

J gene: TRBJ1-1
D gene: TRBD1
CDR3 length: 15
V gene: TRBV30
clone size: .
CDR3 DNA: TGTGCCTGGAGGACGGGACAGGAAGAGAACACTGAAGCTTTCTTT
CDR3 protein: CAWRTGQEENTEAFF

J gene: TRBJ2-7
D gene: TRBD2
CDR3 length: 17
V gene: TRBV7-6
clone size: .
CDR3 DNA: TGTGCCAGCAGCTTAGGTAGCGGGACATCCCCTCCCTACGAGCAGTACTTC
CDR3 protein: CASSLGSGTSPPYEQYF

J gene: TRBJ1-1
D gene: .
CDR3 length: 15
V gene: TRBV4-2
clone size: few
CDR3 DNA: TGTGCCAGCACCGCGGGGCCGGGAGCGAACACTGAAGCTTTCTTT
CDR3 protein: CASTAGPGANTEAFF

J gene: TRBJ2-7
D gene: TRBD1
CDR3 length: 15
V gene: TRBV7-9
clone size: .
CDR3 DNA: TGTGCCAGCAGCTTTGGGACAGGGGCTTCCTACGAGCAGTACTTC
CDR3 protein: CASSFGTGASYEQYF

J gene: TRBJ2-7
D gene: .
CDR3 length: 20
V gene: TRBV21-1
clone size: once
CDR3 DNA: TGTGCCAGCAGCAAAGCGCTTTCGAGGCTGAACAGGGGGTTTTCCTACGAGCAGTACTTC
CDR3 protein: CASSKALSRLNRGFSYEQYF

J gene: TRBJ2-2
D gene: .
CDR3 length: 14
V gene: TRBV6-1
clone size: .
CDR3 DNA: TGTGCCAGCAGTGAATTAGACAGTTCCGGGGAGCTGTTTTTT
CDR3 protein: CASSELDSSGELFF

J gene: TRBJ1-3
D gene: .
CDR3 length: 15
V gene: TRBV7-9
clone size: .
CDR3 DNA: TGTGCCAGCAGCTTCGCTCTCAGCTCTGGAAACACCATATATTTT
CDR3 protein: CASSFALSSGNTIYF

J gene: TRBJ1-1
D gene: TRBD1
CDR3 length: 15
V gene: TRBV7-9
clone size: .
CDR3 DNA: TGTGCCAGCAGCCCGGAGACAGGGCGCGGGACTGAAGCTTTCTTT
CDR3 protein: CASSPETGRGTEAFF

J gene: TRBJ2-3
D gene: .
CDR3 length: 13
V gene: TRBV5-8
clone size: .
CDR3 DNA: TGTGCCAGCAGCTTGGAGGGGGAAGATACGCAGTATTTT
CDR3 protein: CASSLEGEDTQYF

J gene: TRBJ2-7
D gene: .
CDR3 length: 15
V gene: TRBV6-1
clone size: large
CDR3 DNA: TGTGCCAGCAGTGAAGCAGGAGGGAGCTCCTACGAGCAGTACTTC
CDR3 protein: CASSEAGGSSYEQYF

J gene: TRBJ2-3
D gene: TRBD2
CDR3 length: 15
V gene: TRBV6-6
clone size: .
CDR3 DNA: TGTGCCAGCAGTACTGGCGGGGGGGCAGGGGATACGCAGTATTTT
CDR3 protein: CASSTGGGAGDTQYF

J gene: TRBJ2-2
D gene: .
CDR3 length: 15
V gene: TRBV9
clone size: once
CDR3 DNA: TGTGCCAGCAGCGTAGGTGGGGCGGTCACCGGGGAGCTGTTTTTT
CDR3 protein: CASSVGGAVTGELFF

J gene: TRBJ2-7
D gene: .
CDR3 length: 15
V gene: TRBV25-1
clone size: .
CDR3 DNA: TGTGCCAGCAGTGATCTACAGGGCATCCCCTCCGAGCAGTACTTC
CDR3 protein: CASSDLQGIPSEQYF

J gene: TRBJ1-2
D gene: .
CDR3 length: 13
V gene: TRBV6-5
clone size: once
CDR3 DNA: TGTGCCAGCGGCCCAGGGGCCTTCTATGGCTACACCTTC
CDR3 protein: CASGPGAFYGYTF

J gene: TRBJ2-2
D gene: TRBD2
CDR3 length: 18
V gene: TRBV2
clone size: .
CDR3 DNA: TGTGCCAGCAGTGAAGCGCACCCTAGCGGGGGGGCAGCCGGGGAGCTGTTTTTT
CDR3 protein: CASSEAHPSGGAAGELFF

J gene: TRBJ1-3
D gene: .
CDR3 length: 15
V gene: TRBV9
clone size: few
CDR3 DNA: TGTGCCAGCAGCGTAGCAGCGTCGAACGGAAACACCATATATTTT
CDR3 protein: CASSVAASNGNTIYF

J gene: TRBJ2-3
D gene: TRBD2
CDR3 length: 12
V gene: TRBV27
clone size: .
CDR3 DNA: TGTGCCATTGGACTAGCGGGAGAGGTGCAGTATTTT
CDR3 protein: CAIGLAGEVQYF

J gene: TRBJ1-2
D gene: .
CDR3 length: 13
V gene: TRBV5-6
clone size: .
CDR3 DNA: TGTGCCAGCAGCTTGGATGGGCCGTATGGCTACACCTTC
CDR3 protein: CASSLDGPYGYTF

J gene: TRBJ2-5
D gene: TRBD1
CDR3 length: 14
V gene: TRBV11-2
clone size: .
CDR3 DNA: TGTGCCAGCAGCCCCCGACAGGGCCAAGAGACCCAGTACTTC
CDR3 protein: CASSPRQGQETQYF

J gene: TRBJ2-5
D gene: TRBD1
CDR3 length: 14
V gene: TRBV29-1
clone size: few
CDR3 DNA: TGCAGCGTTGCGATCGGGACAGGGCTAGAGACCCAGTACTTC
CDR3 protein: CSVAIGTGLETQYF

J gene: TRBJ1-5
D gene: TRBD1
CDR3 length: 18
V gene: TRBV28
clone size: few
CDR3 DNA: TGTGCCAGCAGCCCTGTCCCACACACAGGGGGCGGCAATCAGCCCCAGCATTTT
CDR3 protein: CASSPVPHTGGGNQPQHF

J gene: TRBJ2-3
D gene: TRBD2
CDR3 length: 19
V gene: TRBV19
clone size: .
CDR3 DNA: TGTGCCAGTAGCCCCTTATACCAACTAGCGGGAGGGCCTAGAGATACGCAGTATTTT
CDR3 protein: CASSPLYQLAGGPRDTQYF

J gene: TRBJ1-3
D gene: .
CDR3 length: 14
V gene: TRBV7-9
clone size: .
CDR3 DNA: TGTGCCAGCAGCCGGCAGGGCTCTGGAAACACCATATATTTT
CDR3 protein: CASSRQGSGNTIYF